This is a list of T cell receptor beta chains from one sample in a study of blood T cell repertoires in COVID-19. The method was immunoSEQ multiplex PCR; TCRdb's version includes in-frame clones alone and lacks a portion of them. The sample gives some 250,000 clones, about three quarters of which show up once; about 3.1% is in the top ten. Sequencing was carried out using peripheral blood. These receptors all come from a woman of 80 years or more with acute or convalescent COVID-19. Each CDR3 is given with its conserved first and last residue. D genes are given only for firm matches. Clone size is shown for a subset of rows, as once, few, many or a class of expanded clone.

J gene: TRBJ1-1
D gene: NA
clone size: NA
V gene: TRBV6-1
CDR3 protein: CASSERSRLNTEAFF
CDR3 DNA: TGTGCCAGCAGTGAACGGAGCAGACTGAACACTGAAGCTTTCTTT

J gene: TRBJ1-2
D gene: TRBD1
clone size: NA
V gene: TRBV5-6
CDR3 protein: CASRRQGANYGYTF
CDR3 DNA: TGTGCCAGCAGAAGACAGGGAGCTAACTATGGCTACACCTTC

J gene: TRBJ2-7
D gene: NA
clone size: NA
V gene: TRBV6-5
CDR3 protein: CASSQVTASYEQYF
CDR3 DNA: TGTGCCAGCAGTCAGGTGACAGCTTCCTACGAGCAGTACTTC

J gene: TRBJ2-1
D gene: TRBD2
clone size: NA
V gene: TRBV28
CDR3 protein: CASSSYSGNLPHEQFF
CDR3 DNA: TGTGCCAGCAGTTCATATAGCGGGAACCTCCCCCATGAGCAGTTCTTC

J gene: TRBJ2-7
D gene: TRBD1
clone size: NA
V gene: TRBV5-4
CDR3 protein: CASSSGTGDEQYF
CDR3 DNA: TGTGCCAGCAGCTCCGGGACAGGGGACGAGCAGTACTTC

J gene: TRBJ1-1
D gene: TRBD1
clone size: NA
V gene: TRBV12-3/TRBV12-4
CDR3 protein: CASGWDRGAEAFF
CDR3 DNA: TGTGCCAGTGGGTGGGACAGGGGGGCTGAAGCTTTCTTT

J gene: TRBJ2-7
D gene: NA
clone size: NA
V gene: TRBV3-1/TRBV3-2
CDR3 protein: CASSQGRFYEQYF
CDR3 DNA: TGTGCCAGCAGCCAAGGCCGGTTTTACGAGCAGTACTTC

J gene: TRBJ1-1
D gene: NA
clone size: NA
V gene: TRBV2
CDR3 protein: CASSGTDITEAFF
CDR3 DNA: TGTGCCAGCAGTGGTACGGACATCACTGAAGCTTTCTTT

J gene: TRBJ1-2
D gene: TRBD1
clone size: NA
V gene: TRBV30
CDR3 protein: CAWRRMTGGIYGYTF
CDR3 DNA: TGTGCCTGGAGACGAATGACAGGGGGCATCTATGGCTACACCTTC

J gene: TRBJ2-2
D gene: TRBD2
clone size: NA
V gene: TRBV18
CDR3 protein: CASSPSSGRSAGELFF
CDR3 DNA: TGTGCCAGCTCTCCCTCTAGCGGGAGGTCCGCCGGGGAGCTGTTTTTT

J gene: TRBJ2-3
D gene: NA
clone size: NA
V gene: TRBV10-3
CDR3 protein: CAISGINADTQYF
CDR3 DNA: TGTGCCATCAGTGGAATTAATGCGGATACGCAGTATTTT

J gene: TRBJ2-1
D gene: TRBD2
clone size: NA
V gene: TRBV7-2
CDR3 protein: CASSLTSGEYNEQFF
CDR3 DNA: TGTGCCAGCAGCTTGACTAGCGGAGAGTACAATGAGCAGTTCTTC

J gene: TRBJ2-3
D gene: TRBD2
clone size: NA
V gene: TRBV19
CDR3 protein: CASTSGGLAGGLTQYF
CDR3 DNA: TGTGCCAGTACCTCCGGGGGACTAGCGGGAGGGTTAACGCAGTATTTT

J gene: TRBJ1-1
D gene: NA
clone size: NA
V gene: TRBV29-1
CDR3 protein: CSVEAPGQPEAFF
CDR3 DNA: TGCAGCGTTGAAGCTCCCGGACAGCCGGAAGCTTTCTTT

J gene: TRBJ2-2
D gene: NA
clone size: few
V gene: TRBV2
CDR3 protein: CASSEWHTGELFF
CDR3 DNA: TGTGCCAGCAGTGAGTGGCACACCGGGGAGCTGTTTTTT

J gene: TRBJ2-3
D gene: TRBD1
clone size: NA
V gene: TRBV11-1
CDR3 protein: CASSPTGGYYTDTQYF
CDR3 DNA: TGTGCCAGCAGCCCCACAGGGGGCTACTACACAGATACGCAGTATTTT

J gene: TRBJ1-6
D gene: NA
clone size: NA
V gene: TRBV6-5
CDR3 protein: CASSYDGVQGNSPLHF
CDR3 DNA: TGTGCCAGCAGTTACGACGGGGTACAGGGTAATTCACCCCTCCACTTT

J gene: TRBJ1-1
D gene: NA
clone size: NA
V gene: TRBV20-1
CDR3 protein: CSASPGMGTEAFF
CDR3 DNA: TGCAGTGCTAGTCCAGGGATGGGGACTGAAGCTTTCTTT

J gene: TRBJ1-3
D gene: NA
clone size: NA
V gene: TRBV19
CDR3 protein: CASSRGTGNTIYF
CDR3 DNA: TGTGCCAGTAGTCGAGGGACTGGAAACACCATATATTTT

J gene: TRBJ1-5
D gene: NA
clone size: few
V gene: TRBV4-1
CDR3 protein: CASSQDQFTNQPQHF
CDR3 DNA: TGCGCCAGCAGCCAAGATCAATTTACAAATCAGCCCCAGCATTTT

J gene: TRBJ2-3
D gene: NA
clone size: NA
V gene: TRBV4-1
CDR3 protein: CASSRDPYPTDTQYF
CDR3 DNA: TGCGCCAGCAGCCGAGACCCCTACCCCACAGATACGCAGTATTTT

J gene: TRBJ1-4
D gene: NA
clone size: NA
V gene: TRBV6-1
CDR3 protein: CASSEGGTNEKLFF
CDR3 DNA: TGTGCCAGCAGTGAAGGGGGCACTAATGAAAAACTGTTTTTT

J gene: TRBJ2-3
D gene: TRBD1
clone size: once
V gene: TRBV9
CDR3 protein: CASSFHTGGLGDTQYF
CDR3 DNA: TGTGCCAGCAGCTTTCATACAGGGGGTTTAGGAGATACGCAGTATTTT

J gene: TRBJ1-4
D gene: NA
clone size: NA
V gene: TRBV20-1
CDR3 protein: CSARAAVGLFF
CDR3 DNA: TGCAGTGCTAGGGCCGCGGTAGGACTGTTTTTT

J gene: TRBJ1-2
D gene: TRBD1
clone size: NA
V gene: TRBV5-1
CDR3 protein: CASSLGTVMNYGYTF
CDR3 DNA: TGCGCCAGCAGCCTCGGGACAGTGATGAACTATGGCTACACCTTC

J gene: TRBJ2-7
D gene: TRBD1
clone size: NA
V gene: TRBV3-1/TRBV3-2
CDR3 protein: CASSQSAGTGQTRYF
CDR3 DNA: TGTGCCAGCAGCCAAAGTGCCGGGACAGGACAAACCCGGTACTTC

J gene: TRBJ2-2
D gene: NA
clone size: NA
V gene: TRBV18
CDR3 protein: CASSQKRLAAANTGELFF
CDR3 DNA: TGTGCCAGCTCACAAAAACGGCTGGCGGCAGCGAACACCGGGGAGCTGTTTTTT

J gene: TRBJ2-7
D gene: TRBD1
clone size: NA
V gene: TRBV7-2
CDR3 protein: CASSWRQGSGEQYF
CDR3 DNA: TGTGCCAGCAGCTGGCGACAGGGTTCGGGGGAGCAGTACTTC

J gene: TRBJ2-1
D gene: NA
clone size: NA
V gene: TRBV19
CDR3 protein: CASSGSSYNEQFF
CDR3 DNA: TGTGCCAGTAGCGGGAGCTCCTACAATGAGCAGTTCTTC

J gene: TRBJ1-2
D gene: NA
clone size: few
V gene: TRBV19
CDR3 protein: CASKIVGAIGYTF
CDR3 DNA: TGTGCCAGTAAAATCGTTGGGGCGATTGGCTACACCTTC

J gene: TRBJ1-2
D gene: TRBD1
clone size: once
V gene: TRBV7-2
CDR3 protein: CASSPSAGTGYGYTF
CDR3 DNA: TGTGCCAGCAGCCCCTCCGCCGGGACAGGTTATGGCTACACCTTC

J gene: TRBJ2-3
D gene: TRBD1
clone size: NA
V gene: TRBV6-5
CDR3 protein: CASSYGTGGPDTQYF
CDR3 DNA: TGTGCCAGCAGTTACGGGACAGGGGGCCCAGATACGCAGTATTTT

J gene: TRBJ1-1
D gene: TRBD1
clone size: few
V gene: TRBV18
CDR3 protein: CASFTTGAGNTEAFF
CDR3 DNA: TGTGCCAGCTTCACCACAGGGGCAGGGAACACTGAAGCTTTCTTT

J gene: TRBJ1-3
D gene: NA
clone size: NA
V gene: TRBV19
CDR3 protein: CASGSLGRTRSGNTIYF
CDR3 DNA: TGTGCCAGTGGCTCCCTTGGCAGGACACGCTCTGGAAACACCATATATTTT

J gene: TRBJ2-3
D gene: TRBD2
clone size: NA
V gene: TRBV5-4
CDR3 protein: CASSTRLAGRDTQYF
CDR3 DNA: TGTGCCAGCAGCACCCGACTAGCGGGGAGAGATACGCAGTATTTT

J gene: TRBJ2-7
D gene: TRBD2
clone size: NA
V gene: TRBV11-2
CDR3 protein: CASSLVGAGVPSYEQYF
CDR3 DNA: TGTGCCAGCAGCTTAGTGGGAGCGGGAGTCCCTTCCTACGAGCAGTACTTC

J gene: TRBJ1-4
D gene: TRBD1
clone size: few
V gene: TRBV2
CDR3 protein: CASSRTGGSTNEKLFF
CDR3 DNA: TGTGCCAGCAGTCGGACAGGGGGTTCAACTAATGAAAAACTGTTTTTT

J gene: TRBJ2-7
D gene: NA
clone size: few
V gene: TRBV20-1
CDR3 protein: CSASRGGLGAYEQYF
CDR3 DNA: TGCAGTGCTAGTCGAGGGGGTTTGGGAGCCTACGAGCAGTACTTC

J gene: TRBJ1-3
D gene: NA
clone size: NA
V gene: TRBV7-9
CDR3 protein: CASSLGTVQLGHTIYF
CDR3 DNA: TGTGCCAGCAGCTTAGGGACAGTCCAACTAGGACACACCATATATTTT

J gene: TRBJ1-1
D gene: NA
clone size: NA
V gene: TRBV6-5
CDR3 protein: CASRTGTEAFF
CDR3 DNA: TGTGCCAGCAGAACCGGGACAGAAGCTTTCTTT

J gene: TRBJ2-5
D gene: TRBD2
clone size: NA
V gene: TRBV7-9
CDR3 protein: CASSSRASSGRLVGETQYF
CDR3 DNA: TGTGCCAGCAGCTCTAGGGCGTCTAGCGGGAGGTTGGTGGGAGAGACCCAGTACTTC

J gene: TRBJ1-3
D gene: NA
clone size: NA
V gene: TRBV20-1
CDR3 protein: CSASYGGAPSGNTIYF
CDR3 DNA: TGCAGTGCTAGTTACGGGGGGGCCCCCTCTGGAAACACCATATATTTT

J gene: TRBJ1-1
D gene: TRBD1
clone size: few
V gene: TRBV12-3/TRBV12-4
CDR3 protein: CASSRGRWGAFF
CDR3 DNA: TGTGCCAGCAGTAGGGGGCGCTGGGGAGCTTTCTTT

J gene: TRBJ1-5
D gene: TRBD1
clone size: NA
V gene: TRBV9
CDR3 protein: CASSVGTVGNQPQHF
CDR3 DNA: TGTGCCAGCAGTGTGGGGACAGTAGGAAATCAGCCCCAGCATTTT

J gene: TRBJ1-1
D gene: NA
clone size: many
V gene: TRBV4-1
CDR3 protein: CASSQPHVRGTEAFF
CDR3 DNA: TGCGCCAGCAGCCAACCTCACGTCCGGGGTACTGAAGCTTTCTTT